This T cell receptor (beta chain) was identified in a study of human T cells and chemical hapten exposure. The CDR3 extends over 15 amino acids. The germline V gene encodes CDR1 SGHNT and CDR2 YYREEE (reference sequence). The V gene end was trimmed by 4 bases and the J gene end by 2 bases; junction bases not matched to a gene: 4. From the RACE reads, TCRdb called clonotypes with MiXCR, one entry per CDR3 protein. The sample records over 50,000 distinct CDR3 sequences, 9.5% to 10% being singletons. The time point denotes: pre-sensitization, week 0. Stated treatment: therapeutic diphenylcyclopropenone sensitization with weekly scalp DPC. The authors extracted total RNA from unfractionated whole blood. The table lists this clonotype with many counts.

This specimen consisted of whole blood, obtained in connection with sensitization to the hapten diphenylcyclopropenone (DPC). The chain has TRBV5-4 and TRBJ1-2, with 11 bases that match TRBD1. The receptor was derived from a woman in her 30s with alopecia areata. Some clones in this sample may be carry-over from other donors' samples. CDR3 residues: CASSLRTGGNYGYTF. CDR3 nucleotides: TGTGCCAGCAGCCTTCGGACAGGGGGCAACTATGGCTACACCTTC.